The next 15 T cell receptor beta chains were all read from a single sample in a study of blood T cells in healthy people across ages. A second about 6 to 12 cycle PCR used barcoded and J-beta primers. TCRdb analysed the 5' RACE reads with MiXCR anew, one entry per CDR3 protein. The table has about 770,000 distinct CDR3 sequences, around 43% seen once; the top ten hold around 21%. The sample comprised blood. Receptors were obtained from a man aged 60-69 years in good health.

This CDR3 reads CASSYKWAGEQYF. Here the CDR3 DNA reads TGTGCCAGCAGTTACAAGTGGGCGGGCGAGCAGTACTTC. V usage is TRBV6-5 and J usage is TRBJ2-7, with D possibly matching TRBD2 (5 bases). The germline V gene encodes CDR1 MNHEY and CDR2 SVGAGI. The CDR3 has 13 amino acids. With 2 bases removed from V and 6 bases from J, the gap between germline ends came to 11 bases.

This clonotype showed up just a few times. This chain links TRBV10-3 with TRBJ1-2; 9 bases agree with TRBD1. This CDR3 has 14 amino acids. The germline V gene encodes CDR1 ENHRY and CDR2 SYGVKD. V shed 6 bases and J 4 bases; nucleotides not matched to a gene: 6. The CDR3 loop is CAIRGDRETYGYTF. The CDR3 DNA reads TGTGCCATCAGGGGGGACAGGGAGACCTATGGCTACACCTTC.

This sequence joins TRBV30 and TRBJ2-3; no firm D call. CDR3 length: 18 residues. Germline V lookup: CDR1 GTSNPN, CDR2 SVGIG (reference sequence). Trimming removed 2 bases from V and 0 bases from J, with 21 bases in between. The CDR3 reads CAWSQWGSHLSSTDTQYF. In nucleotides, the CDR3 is TGTGCCTGGAGTCAATGGGGTTCCCATTTGTCTAGCACAGATACGCAGTATTTT.

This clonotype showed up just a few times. The CDR3 reads CASKLAGSAGETQYF. CDR3 coding DNA: TGTGCCAGCAAACTAGCGGGGTCCGCGGGGGAGACCCAGTACTTC. V usage is TRBV7-2 and J usage is TRBJ2-5, with 10 nucleotides matching TRBD2. Unmatched junction bases numbered 10, after V lost 7 bases and J lost 5 bases. Per germline, CDR1 SGHTA and CDR2 FQGNSA. The CDR3 is 15 amino acids.

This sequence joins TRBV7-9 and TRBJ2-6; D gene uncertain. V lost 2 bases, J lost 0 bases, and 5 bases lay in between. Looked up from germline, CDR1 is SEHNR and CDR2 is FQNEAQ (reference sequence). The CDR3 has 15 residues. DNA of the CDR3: TGTGCCAGCAGCTTACAGCCCTCTGGGGCCAACGTCCTGACTTTC. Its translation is CASSLQPSGANVLTF.

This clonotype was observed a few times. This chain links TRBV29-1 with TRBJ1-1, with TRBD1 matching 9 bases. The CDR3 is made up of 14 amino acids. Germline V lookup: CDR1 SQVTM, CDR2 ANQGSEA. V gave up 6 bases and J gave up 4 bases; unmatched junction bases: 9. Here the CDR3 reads CSVEQGALGTEAFF. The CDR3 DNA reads TGCAGCGTCGAACAGGGGGCGCTGGGCACTGAAGCTTTCTTT.

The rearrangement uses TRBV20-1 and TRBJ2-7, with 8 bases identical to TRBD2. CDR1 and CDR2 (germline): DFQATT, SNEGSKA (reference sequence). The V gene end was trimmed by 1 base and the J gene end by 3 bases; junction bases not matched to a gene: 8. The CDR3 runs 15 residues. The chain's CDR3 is CSARADSGNGYEQYF. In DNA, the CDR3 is TGCAGTGCTAGAGCCGATAGCGGGAATGGCTACGAGCAGTACTTC.

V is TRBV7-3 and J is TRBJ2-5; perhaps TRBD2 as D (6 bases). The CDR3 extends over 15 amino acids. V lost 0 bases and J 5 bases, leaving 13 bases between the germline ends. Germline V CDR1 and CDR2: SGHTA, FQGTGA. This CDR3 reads CASSLTSLGSETQYF. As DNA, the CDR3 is TGTGCCAGCAGCTTAACCTCCCTCGGGAGTGAGACCCAGTACTTC.

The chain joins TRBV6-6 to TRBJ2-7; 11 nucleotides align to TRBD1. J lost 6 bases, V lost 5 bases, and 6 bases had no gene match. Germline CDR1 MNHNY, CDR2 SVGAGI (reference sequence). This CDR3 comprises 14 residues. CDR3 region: CASSPPGQGVEQYF. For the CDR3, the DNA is TGTGCCAGCAGTCCTCCGGGACAGGGGGTCGAGCAGTACTTC.

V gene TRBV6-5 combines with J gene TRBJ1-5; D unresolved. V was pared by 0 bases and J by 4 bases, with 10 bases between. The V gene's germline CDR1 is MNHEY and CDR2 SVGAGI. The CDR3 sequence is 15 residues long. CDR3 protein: CASSYSRVGNQPQHF. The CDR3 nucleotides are TGTGCCAGCAGTTACTCGAGGGTGGGGAATCAGCCCCAGCATTTT.

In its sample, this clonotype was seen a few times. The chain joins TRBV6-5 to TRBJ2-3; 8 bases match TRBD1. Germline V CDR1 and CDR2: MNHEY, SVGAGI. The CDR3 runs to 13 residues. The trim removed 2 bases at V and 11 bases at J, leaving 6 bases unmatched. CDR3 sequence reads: CASSYAPGQVQYF. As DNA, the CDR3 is TGTGCCAGCAGTTACGCCCCGGGACAGGTGCAGTATTTT.

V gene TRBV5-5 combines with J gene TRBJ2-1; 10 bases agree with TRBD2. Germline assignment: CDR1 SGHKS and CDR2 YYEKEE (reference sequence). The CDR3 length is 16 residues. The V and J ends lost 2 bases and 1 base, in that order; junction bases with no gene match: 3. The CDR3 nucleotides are TGTGCCAGCAGCTTTAGCGGGGGGCAATCCTACAATGAGCAGTTCTTC. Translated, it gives CASSFSGGQSYNEQFF.

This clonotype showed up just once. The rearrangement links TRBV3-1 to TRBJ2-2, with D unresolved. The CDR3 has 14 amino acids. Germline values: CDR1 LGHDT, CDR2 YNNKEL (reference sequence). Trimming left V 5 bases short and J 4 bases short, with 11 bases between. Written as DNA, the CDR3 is TGTGCCAGCAGCTTAAACTTCGGCACCGGGGAGCTGTTTTTT. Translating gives CASSLNFGTGELFF.

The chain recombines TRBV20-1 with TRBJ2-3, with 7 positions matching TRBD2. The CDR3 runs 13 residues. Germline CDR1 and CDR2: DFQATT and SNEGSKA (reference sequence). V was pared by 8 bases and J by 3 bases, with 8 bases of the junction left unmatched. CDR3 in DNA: TGCAGTACACTAACTAGCGAAACAGATACGCAGTATTTT. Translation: CSTLTSETDTQYF.

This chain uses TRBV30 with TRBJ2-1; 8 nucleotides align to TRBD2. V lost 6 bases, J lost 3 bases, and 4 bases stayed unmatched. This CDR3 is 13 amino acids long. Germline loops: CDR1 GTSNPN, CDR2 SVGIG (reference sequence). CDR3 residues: CACPGLVYNEQFF. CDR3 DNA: TGTGCCTGTCCGGGACTAGTCTACAATGAGCAGTTCTTC.